Following are 27 T cell receptor beta chains from one sample sequenced in a study of human T cells and chemical hapten exposure (dated by TCRdb to the early 2020s). Libraries were built with 5' RACE. Sequencer: Illumina MiSeq. The raw public reads went through TCRdb reprocessing: fastp at Q25, MiXCR clone calling, in-frame beta chains kept. All rows with the same CDR3 protein become a single entry with the most common DNA and genes. Across this sample there are about 110,000 distinct CDR3 sequences, with approximately 20% seen only once. The ten largest clones take up around 3% of the sample. Unfractionated whole blood was collected in Tempus Blood RNA tubes, and total RNA was extracted from that blood. These receptors were obtained from a human donor in good health.

The genes are TRBV5-1 and TRBJ1-3; unclear D gene. This CDR3 region has 16 residues. CDR1 is SGHRS and CDR2 is YFSETQ in the germline V gene. The V end lost 0 bases, the J end lost 2 bases, and 12 bases lay between the germline ends. The chain's CDR3 is CASSLGHPIPGNTIYF. In DNA form, the CDR3 reads TGCGCCAGCAGCTTGGGGCACCCCATCCCTGGAAACACCATATATTTT.

This clonotype was seen a few times. The rearrangement links TRBV29-1 to TRBJ2-3; possibly TRBD1 for D (6 bases). The V gene lost 6 bases and the J gene lost 2 bases, with 15 bases spanning the gap. The CDR3 runs 14 residues. Per the germline V gene, CDR1 is SQVTM and CDR2 is ANQGSEA. CDR3 sequence (DNA): TGCAGCGTCGCAGGGGTCCCCACCACAGATACGCAGTATTTT. Protein: CSVAGVPTTDTQYF.

The CDR3 protein is CSAPTEIDQETQYF. The CDR3 bases are TGCAGCGCGCCCACAGAGATAGACCAAGAGACCCAGTACTTC. The chain employs TRBV29-1 and TRBJ2-5; no clear D. The CDR3 covers 14 residues. Between the trimmed V and J ends, which lost 7 bases and 0 bases, there was a span of 15 bases. Germline values: CDR1 SQVTM, CDR2 ANQGSEA.

The rearrangement links TRBV28 to TRBJ1-3; no clear D. V was shortened by 5 bases and J by 0 bases, with 11 bases between the two germline ends. The CDR3 totals 15 residues. Germline V gives CDR1 MDHEN, CDR2 SYDVKM. The CDR3 loop is CASSTHPVSGNTIYF. Here the CDR3 DNA reads TGTGCCAGCAGTACCCACCCAGTCTCTGGAAACACCATATATTTT.

The J gene is TRBJ1-1, the V gene TRBV29-1; D is perhaps TRBD1 (5 bases). Germline V gives CDR1 SQVTM, CDR2 ANQGSEA. The V end lost 1 base, the J end lost 5 bases, and 20 bases lay between the germline ends. The CDR3 contains 16 residues. The CDR3, as DNA: TGCAGCGTTGAAGCCCGACAGCCTGAGAGGCGGACTGAAGCTTTCTTT. Translated: CSVEARQPERRTEAFF. The whole variable domain, filled in from reference TRBV29-1 and TRBJ1-1, reads SAVISQKPSRDICQRGTSLTIQCQVDSQVTMMFWYRQQPGQSLTLIATANQGSEATYESGFVIDKFPISRPNLTFSTLTVSNMSPEDSSIYLCSVEARQPERRTEAFFGQGTRLTVV.

This chain joins TRBV20-1 and TRBJ2-4; D is possibly TRBD1 (6 bases). Trimming took off 6 bases at V and 0 bases at J, with 15 bases between the two ends. CDR3 length: 15 amino acids. Looked up from germline, CDR1 is DFQATT and CDR2 is SNEGSKA (reference sequence). The CDR3 DNA sequence: TGCAGTGCCCCAGGACAGCCGTTAGCCAAAAACATTCAGTACTTC. Residues: CSAPGQPLAKNIQYF.

This chain joins TRBV4-1 and TRBJ2-7, with D perhaps matching TRBD1 (6 bases). This CDR3 has 15 amino acids. Between the trimmed V and J ends, which lost 0 bases and 4 bases, there was a span of 13 bases. CDR1 and CDR2 from the germline V gene are MGHRA and YSYEKL. The CDR3 region is CASSQEPRQAYEQYF. The CDR3 coding sequence is TGCGCCAGCAGCCAAGAGCCGAGACAGGCGTACGAGCAGTACTTC.

The table lists this clonotype with a few counts. The rearrangement links TRBV20-1 to TRBJ1-6, with a weak D call TRBD1 (5 bases). CDR3 length equals 17 residues. Germline V gene sequence: CDR1 DFQATT, CDR2 SNEGSKA (reference sequence). Deletions cut 3 bases from V and 5 bases from J, with 20 bases between. CDR3 region: CSARGQAGIVDNSPLHF. The CDR3 DNA reads TGCAGTGCTAGGGGGCAGGCGGGGATCGTTGATAATTCACCCCTCCACTTT.

This clonotype came up a few times. The J gene is TRBJ1-3, the V gene TRBV18, with a tentative D call TRBD1 (6 bases). V lost 2 bases, J lost 3 bases, and 8 bases lay in between. CDR1 and CDR2 (germline): KGHSH, LQKENI. The CDR3 is 14 residues long. This CDR3 is CASSPTGNGNTIYF. CDR3 in DNA: TGTGCCAGCTCACCAACAGGGAATGGAAACACCATATATTTT.

This clonotype was seen repeatedly, ten times or more. The chain employs TRBV28 and TRBJ2-7; tentative D call: TRBD1 (6 bases). V dropped 6 bases and J dropped 2 bases, with 14 bases sitting between them. CDR3 length: 14 amino acids. CDR1 and CDR2 (germline): MDHEN, SYDVKM. In DNA form, the CDR3 reads TGTGCCAGCAGCGACACAGGGACACCCTACGAGCAGTACTTC. Residues: CASSDTGTPYEQYF.

This clonotype was seen only a few times. The V gene is TRBV18, the J gene TRBJ2-7; 12 nucleotides align to TRBD2. This CDR3 is built from 17 residues. Trimming at V came to 4 bases and at J to 5 bases, leaving 12 bases not matched to a gene. CDR1 and CDR2 from the germline V gene are KGHSH and LQKENI. CDR3 loop: CASSRGLAGLSNDEQYF. The CDR3 bases are TGTGCCAGCTCACGCGGACTAGCGGGGTTGAGTAACGACGAGCAGTACTTC.

This clonotype has ten or more counts. V is TRBV6-1 and J is TRBJ1-2; D call uncertain. CDR1 and CDR2 (germline): MNHNS, SASEGT. The V gene lost 1 base and the J gene lost 4 bases, with 7 bases spanning the gap. CDR3 length: 13 residues. The CDR3 spells CASSEEGSYGYTF. CDR3 bases: TGTGCCAGCAGTGAAGAAGGCAGCTATGGCTACACCTTC.

This clonotype showed up many times. V and J are TRBV5-6 and TRBJ1-1; D perhaps matches TRBD1 (6 bases). The CDR3 is made up of 15 amino acids. Deletions cut 4 bases from V and 4 bases from J, with 17 bases between. Germline V gene sequence: CDR1 SGHDT, CDR2 YYEEEE. The CDR3 reads CASSLGGGPTTEAFF. CDR3 nucleotide sequence: TGTGCCAGCAGCCTGGGGGGGGGGCCGACCACTGAAGCTTTCTTT.

The chain employs TRBV27 and TRBJ2-7; no clear D. This CDR3 has 16 residues. The V gene's germline CDR1 is MNHEY and CDR2 SMNVEV (reference sequence). V lost 6 bases, J lost 5 bases, and 23 bases lay in between. The CDR3 region has the DNA TGTGCCAGCAGGCCCGCCGCCTCCCCTAACCGGCACGAGCAGTACTTC. Residues: CASRPAASPNRHEQYF.

This chain connects TRBV18 to TRBJ1-2; D unresolved. V was shortened by 2 bases and J by 5 bases, with 9 bases between the two germline ends. The CDR3 is 13 residues long. CDR1 is KGHSH and CDR2 is LQKENI in the germline V gene. The DNA of the CDR3 is TGTGCCAGCTCACCATGGGAGCATTATGGCTACACCTTC. Translation gives CASSPWEHYGYTF.

This clonotype was detected a few times. This sequence joins TRBV5-1 and TRBJ2-4; 9 bases are shared with TRBD1. Germline CDR1 is SGHRS and CDR2 is YFSETQ. The CDR3 is 18 residues long. The V segment lost 4 bases and the J segment 1 base; nucleotides outside the gene matches: 12. In DNA, the CDR3 is TGCGCCAGCAGCCTACAGGGGGCTGGATTAGGGGCCAAAAACATTCAGTACTTC. Translation gives CASSLQGAGLGAKNIQYF.

The chain uses TRBV24-1 and TRBJ1-1; D is ambiguous. The CDR3 has 13 amino acids. V shed 5 bases and J shed 5 bases, with 11 bases lying between them. The germline V gene has CDR1 KGHDR and CDR2 SFDVKD. Here the CDR3 reads CATSGASGTEAFF. The DNA for the CDR3 is TGTGCCACCAGTGGGGCCTCTGGAACTGAAGCTTTCTTT.

V gene TRBV29-1 combines with J gene TRBJ2-3, with D possibly called TRBD1 or TRBD2 (6 bases each). This CDR3 comprises 15 residues. Germline loops: CDR1 SQVTM, CDR2 ANQGSEA. Trimming left V 5 bases short and J 3 bases short, with 18 bases between. The CDR3 DNA follows: TGCAGCGTTATAGGGGGGAAGGAGGCAACAGATACGCAGTATTTT. Translating it yields CSVIGGKEATDTQYF.

The rearrangement joins TRBV20-1 to TRBJ2-2; 7 bases line up with TRBD2. V gave up 5 bases and J gave up 6 bases; unmatched junction bases: 3. The CDR3 has 12 residues. Germline lookup yields CDR1 DFQATT and CDR2 SNEGSKA (reference sequence). CDR3 nucleotide sequence: TGCAGTGCTGGGGAGGGCGCCGGGGAGCTGTTTTTT. It codes for CSAGEGAGELFF.

This clonotype turned up a few times. The CDR3 coding sequence is TGTGCCACCAGTCCCAGGGGGCTTAAAGAGACCCAGTACTTC. Protein product: CATSPRGLKETQYF. J is TRBJ2-5 and V is TRBV24-1; 8 bases are a match to TRBD1. The length of the CDR3 is 14 residues. The germline V gene encodes CDR1 KGHDR and CDR2 SFDVKD. J gave up 3 bases and V 6 bases, and 5 bases lay outside the gene matches.

This clonotype was found a few times. This chain uses TRBV15 with TRBJ1-1; TRBD1 might be the D (5 bases). This CDR3 region has 16 residues. Per the germline V gene, CDR1 is LNHNV and CDR2 is YYDKDF (reference sequence). Trimming stripped 0 bases from V and 1 base from J, with 12 bases between. The CDR3 coding sequence is TGTGCCACCAGCAGAGATCTGAGCAGGGCGAACACTGAAGCTTTCTTT. Translation gives CATSRDLSRANTEAFF.

V and J are TRBV3-1 and TRBJ2-7, with unresolved D. The V end was cut by 0 bases, the J end by 0 bases, with 12 bases between. The germline CDR1 and CDR2 sequences are LGHDT and YNNKEL (reference sequence). The CDR3 runs to 16 residues. In nucleotides, the CDR3 is TGTGCCAGCAGCCAAGATTCCGGGTCCAACTCCTACGAGCAGTACTTC. Protein: CASSQDSGSNSYEQYF.

This clonotype occurred a few times. The J gene is TRBJ1-1, the V gene TRBV4-1; no firm D call. This CDR3 region has 16 residues. V shed 4 bases and J shed 1 base, with 16 bases lying between them. The germline V gene encodes CDR1 MGHRA and CDR2 YSYEKL. The CDR3 nucleotides read TGCGCCAGCAGCCCTGGCATGTTGGGCCCGAACACTGAAGCTTTCTTT. It is translated as CASSPGMLGPNTEAFF.

The J gene is TRBJ2-6, the V gene TRBV4-1; 7 positions agree with TRBD1. The CDR3 length is 18 residues. Germline-derived CDR1 and CDR2 are MGHRA and YSYEKL. Trimming at V came to 0 bases and at J to 2 bases, leaving 7 bases not matched to a gene. The CDR3 DNA follows: TGCGCCAGCAGCCAAGAAGGAACAGGGGTGACTGGGGCCAACGTCCTGACTTTC. Its protein product is CASSQEGTGVTGANVLTF.

This clonotype was observed a few times. This chain connects TRBV7-2 to TRBJ2-3; D might be TRBD1 or TRBD2, each matching 5 bases. CDR3 length: 13 residues. With 1 base removed from V and 8 bases from J, the gap between germline ends came to 10 bases. Germline values: CDR1 SGHTA, CDR2 FQGNSA. The CDR3 DNA sequence: TGTGCCAGCAGCTTAGACTCTGGGGGTACGCAGTATTTT. Its protein is CASSLDSGGTQYF.

This clonotype turned up a few times. V and J are TRBV11-1 and TRBJ2-1, with D possibly being TRBD2 (6 bases). Germline lookup yields CDR1 SGHAT and CDR2 FQDESV (reference sequence). V gave up 0 bases and J gave up 4 bases, with 16 bases separating them. This CDR3 is 17 amino acids long. CDR3 coding DNA: TGTGCCAGCAGCTTAGCGCATGTGGCTAGCGTATACAATGAGCAGTTCTTC. Translated, it gives CASSLAHVASVYNEQFF.

The table lists this clonotype with many counts. This chain connects TRBV28 to TRBJ2-7; possibly TRBD1 or TRBD2 for D (5 bases each). The V and J ends lost 3 bases and 5 bases respectively, with 17 bases between them. This CDR3 comprises 15 residues. CDR1 and CDR2 (germline): MDHEN, SYDVKM. The CDR3 sequence: CASSLPGQGANEQYF. In nucleotides, the CDR3 is TGTGCCAGCAGTTTGCCGGGGCAAGGAGCCAACGAGCAGTACTTC.